The sequence of this TCR beta chain was determined in a study of blood T cell repertoires in COVID-19. Study overall: Material from acute and convalescent COVID-19 was sourced from the United States, Italy and Spain.

Trimming pared 5 bases from V and 0 bases from J, leaving 11 bases between. The germline V gene has CDR1 SGHTA and CDR2 FQGTGA. The CDR3 consists of 15 residues. The authors' processing: Reference gene primer amplification in the assay estimated nucleated cell counts. Produced via immunoSEQ multiplex PCR; TCRdb's table is partial and in-frame only. V and J calls and clone size are those listed in that table; D and trimming were worked out from the DNA. The top ten clones hold about 1.5% of a sample with some 150,000 clones, roughly nine tenths of them seen once. The chain links TRBV7-3 to TRBJ2-1; D possibly corresponds to TRBD2 (6 bases). Specimen: peripheral blood. The receptor was isolated from a human donor in a cohort sampled during active COVID-19. The CDR3 bases are TGTGCCAGCAGCCTTATGGGGGGCTCCTACAATGAGCAGTTCTTC. Amino acid sequence: CASSLMGGSYNEQFF.